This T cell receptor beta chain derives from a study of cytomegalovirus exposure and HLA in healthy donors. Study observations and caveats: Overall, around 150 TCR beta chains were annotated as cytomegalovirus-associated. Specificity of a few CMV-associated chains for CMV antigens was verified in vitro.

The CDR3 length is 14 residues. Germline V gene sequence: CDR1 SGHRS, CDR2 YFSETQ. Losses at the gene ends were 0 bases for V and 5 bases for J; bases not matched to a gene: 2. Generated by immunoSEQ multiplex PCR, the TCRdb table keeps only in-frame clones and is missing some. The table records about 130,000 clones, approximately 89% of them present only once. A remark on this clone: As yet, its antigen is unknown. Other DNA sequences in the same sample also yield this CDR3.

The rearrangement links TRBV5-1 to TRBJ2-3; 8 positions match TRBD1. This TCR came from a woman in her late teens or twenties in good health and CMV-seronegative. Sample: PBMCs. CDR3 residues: CASSLGQGRDTQYF. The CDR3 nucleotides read TGCGCCAGCAGCTTGGGACAGGGGAGAGATACGCAGTATTTT.